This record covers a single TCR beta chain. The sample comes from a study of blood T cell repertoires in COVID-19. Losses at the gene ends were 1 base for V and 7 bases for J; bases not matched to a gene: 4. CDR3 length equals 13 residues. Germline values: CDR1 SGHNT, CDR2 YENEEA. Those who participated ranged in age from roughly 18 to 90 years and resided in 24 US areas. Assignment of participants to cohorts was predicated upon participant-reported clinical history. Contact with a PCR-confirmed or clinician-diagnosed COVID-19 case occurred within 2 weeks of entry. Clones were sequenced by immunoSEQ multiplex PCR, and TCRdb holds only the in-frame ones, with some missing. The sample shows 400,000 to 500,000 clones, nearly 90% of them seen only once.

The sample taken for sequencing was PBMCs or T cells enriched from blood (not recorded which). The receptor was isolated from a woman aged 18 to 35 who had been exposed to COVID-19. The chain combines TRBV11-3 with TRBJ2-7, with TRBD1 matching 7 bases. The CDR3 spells CASSLVTGREQYF. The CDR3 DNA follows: TGTGCCAGCAGCTTAGTGACAGGGCGGGAGCAGTACTTC.